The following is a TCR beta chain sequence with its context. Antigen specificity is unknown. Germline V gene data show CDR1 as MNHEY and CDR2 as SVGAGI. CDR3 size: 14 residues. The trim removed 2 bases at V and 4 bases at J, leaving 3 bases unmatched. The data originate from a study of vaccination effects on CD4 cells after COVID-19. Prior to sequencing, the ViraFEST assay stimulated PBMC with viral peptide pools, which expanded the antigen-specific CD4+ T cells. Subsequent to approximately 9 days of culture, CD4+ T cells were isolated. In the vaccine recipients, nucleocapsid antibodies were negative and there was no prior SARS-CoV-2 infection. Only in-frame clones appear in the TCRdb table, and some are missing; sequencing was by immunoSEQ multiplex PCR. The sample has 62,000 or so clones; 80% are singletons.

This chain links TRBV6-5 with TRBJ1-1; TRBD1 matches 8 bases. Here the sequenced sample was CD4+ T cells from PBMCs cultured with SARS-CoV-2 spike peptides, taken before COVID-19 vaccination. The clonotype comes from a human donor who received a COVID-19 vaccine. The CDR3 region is CASSYQGAATEAFF. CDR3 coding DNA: TGTGCCAGCAGTTACCAGGGGGCGGCCACTGAAGCTTTCTTT.